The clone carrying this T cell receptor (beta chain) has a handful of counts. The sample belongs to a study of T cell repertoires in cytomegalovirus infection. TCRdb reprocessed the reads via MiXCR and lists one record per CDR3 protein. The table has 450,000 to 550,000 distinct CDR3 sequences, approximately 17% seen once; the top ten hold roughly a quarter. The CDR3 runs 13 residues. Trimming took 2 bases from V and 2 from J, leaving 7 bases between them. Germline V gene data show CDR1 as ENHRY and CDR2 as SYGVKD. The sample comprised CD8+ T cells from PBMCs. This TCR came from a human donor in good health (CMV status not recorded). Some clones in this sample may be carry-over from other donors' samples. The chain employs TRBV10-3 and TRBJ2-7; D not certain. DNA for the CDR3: TGTGCCATCAGTGAGGGTATTACCTACGAGCAGTACTTC. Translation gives CAISEGITYEQYF.